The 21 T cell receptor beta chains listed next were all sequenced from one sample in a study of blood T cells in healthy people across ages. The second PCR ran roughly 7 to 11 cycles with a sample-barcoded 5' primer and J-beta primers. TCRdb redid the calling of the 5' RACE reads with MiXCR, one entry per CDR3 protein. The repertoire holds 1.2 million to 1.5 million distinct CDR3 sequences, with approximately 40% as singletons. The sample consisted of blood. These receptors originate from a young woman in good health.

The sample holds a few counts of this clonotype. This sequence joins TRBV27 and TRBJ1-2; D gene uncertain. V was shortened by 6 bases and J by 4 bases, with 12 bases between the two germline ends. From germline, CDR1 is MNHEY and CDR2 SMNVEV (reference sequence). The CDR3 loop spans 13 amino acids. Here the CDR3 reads CASRKISTYGYTF. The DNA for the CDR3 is TGTGCCAGCAGAAAGATAAGTACCTATGGCTACACCTTC.

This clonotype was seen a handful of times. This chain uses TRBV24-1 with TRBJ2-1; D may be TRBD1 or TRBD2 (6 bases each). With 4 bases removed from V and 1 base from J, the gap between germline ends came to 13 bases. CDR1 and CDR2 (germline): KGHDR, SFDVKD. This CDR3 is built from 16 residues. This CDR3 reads CATSDRGGTSYNEQFF. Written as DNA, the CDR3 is TGTGCCACCAGTGACCGAGGGGGGACATCCTACAATGAGCAGTTCTTC.

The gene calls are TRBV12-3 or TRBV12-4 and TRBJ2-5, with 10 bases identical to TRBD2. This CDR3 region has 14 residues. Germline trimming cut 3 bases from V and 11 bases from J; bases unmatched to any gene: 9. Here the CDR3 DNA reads TGTGCCAGCAGTTTGGGGCTAGCGGGAGTGAAGCAGTACTTC. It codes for CASSLGLAGVKQYF.

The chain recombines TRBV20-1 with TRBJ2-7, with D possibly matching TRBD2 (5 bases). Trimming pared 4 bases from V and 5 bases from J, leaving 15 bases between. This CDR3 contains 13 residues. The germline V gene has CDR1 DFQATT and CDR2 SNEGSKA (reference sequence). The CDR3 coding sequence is TGCAGTGCTACGGACTCCTACCTTAACGAGCAGTACTTC. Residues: CSATDSYLNEQYF.

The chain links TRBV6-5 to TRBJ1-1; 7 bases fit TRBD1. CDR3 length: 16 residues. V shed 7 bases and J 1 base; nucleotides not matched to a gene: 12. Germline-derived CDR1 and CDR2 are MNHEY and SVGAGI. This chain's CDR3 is CASTLKPQGGNTEAFF. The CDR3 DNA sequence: TGTGCCAGCACCCTAAAGCCTCAGGGGGGGAACACTGAAGCTTTCTTT.

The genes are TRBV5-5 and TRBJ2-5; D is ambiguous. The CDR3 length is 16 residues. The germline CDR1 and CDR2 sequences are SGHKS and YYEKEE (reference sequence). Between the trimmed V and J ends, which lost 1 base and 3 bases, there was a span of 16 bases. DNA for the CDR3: TGTGCCAGCAGCTTGAGTCCCACAGAAACTAAAGAGACCCAGTACTTC. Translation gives CASSLSPTETKETQYF. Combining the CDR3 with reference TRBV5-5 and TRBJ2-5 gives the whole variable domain DAGVTQSPTHLIKTRGQQVTLRCSPISGHKSVSWYQQVLGQGPQFIFQYYEKEERGRGNFPDRFSARQFPNYSSELNVNALLLGDSALYLCASSLSPTETKETQYFGPGTRLLVL.

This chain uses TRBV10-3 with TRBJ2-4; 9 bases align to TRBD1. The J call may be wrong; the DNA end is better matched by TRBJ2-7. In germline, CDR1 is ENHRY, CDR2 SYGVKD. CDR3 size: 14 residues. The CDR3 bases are TGTGCCATCGGCGACAGGGGGTCTTCCTACGAGCAGTACTTC. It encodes CAIGDRGSSYEQYF.

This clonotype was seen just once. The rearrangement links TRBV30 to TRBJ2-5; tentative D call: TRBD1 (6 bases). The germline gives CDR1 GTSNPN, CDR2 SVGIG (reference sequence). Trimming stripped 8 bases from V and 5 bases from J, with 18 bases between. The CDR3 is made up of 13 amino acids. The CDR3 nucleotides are TGTGCCAACCGGGACAAAGCCCAGGAGACCCAGTACTTC. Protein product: CANRDKAQETQYF.

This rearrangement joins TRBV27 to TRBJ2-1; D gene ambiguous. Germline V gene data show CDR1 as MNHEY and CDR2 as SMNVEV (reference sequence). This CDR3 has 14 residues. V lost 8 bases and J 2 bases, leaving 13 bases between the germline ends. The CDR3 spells CASRPGRTYNEQFF. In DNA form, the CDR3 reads TGTGCCAGCCGCCCCGGACGGACCTACAATGAGCAGTTCTTC.

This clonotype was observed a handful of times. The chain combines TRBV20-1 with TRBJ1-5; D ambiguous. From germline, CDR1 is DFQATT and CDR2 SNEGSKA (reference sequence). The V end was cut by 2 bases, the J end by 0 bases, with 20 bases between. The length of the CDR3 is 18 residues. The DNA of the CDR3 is TGCAGTGCTAGACCCACGGGCACCCGTACATCTAGCAATCAGCCCCAGCATTTT. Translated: CSARPTGTRTSSNQPQHF.

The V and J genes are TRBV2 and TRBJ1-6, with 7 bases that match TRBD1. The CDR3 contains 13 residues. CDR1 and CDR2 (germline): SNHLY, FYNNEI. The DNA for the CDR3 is TGTGCAGAGGGGGACAGATATAATTCACCCCTCCACTTT. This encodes CAEGDRYNSPLHF.

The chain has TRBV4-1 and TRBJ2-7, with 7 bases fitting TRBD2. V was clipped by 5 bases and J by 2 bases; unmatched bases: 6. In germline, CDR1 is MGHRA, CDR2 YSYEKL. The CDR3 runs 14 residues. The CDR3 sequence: CASSTGGSAYEQYF. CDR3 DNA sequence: TGCGCCAGCAGCACGGGGGGTTCGGCCTACGAGCAGTACTTC.

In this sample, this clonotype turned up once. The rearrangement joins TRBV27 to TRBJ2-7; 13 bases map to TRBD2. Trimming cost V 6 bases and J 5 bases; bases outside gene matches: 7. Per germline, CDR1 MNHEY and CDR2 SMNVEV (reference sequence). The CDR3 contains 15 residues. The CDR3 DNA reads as TGTGCCAGCAGGTTGGGACTAGCGGGATCCCACGAGCAGTACTTC. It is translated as CASRLGLAGSHEQYF.

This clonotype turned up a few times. The CDR3 is CASSNYLGLASGKGEQFF. DNA for the CDR3: TGTGCCAGCAGTAACTACCTGGGTCTTGCTAGCGGGAAGGGGGAGCAGTTCTTC. The chain combines TRBV12-3 or TRBV12-4 with TRBJ2-1; 9 nucleotides agree with TRBD2. The V and J ends lost 5 bases and 10 bases, in that order; junction bases with no gene match: 21. The CDR3 covers 18 residues.

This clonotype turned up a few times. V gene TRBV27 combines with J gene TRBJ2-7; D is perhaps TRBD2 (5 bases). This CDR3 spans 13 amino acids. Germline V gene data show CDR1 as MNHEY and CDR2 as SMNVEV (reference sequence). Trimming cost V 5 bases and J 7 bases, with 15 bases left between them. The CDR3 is CASSPIRGLEQYF. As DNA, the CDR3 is TGTGCCAGCAGTCCGATTCGGGGTTTGGAGCAGTACTTC.

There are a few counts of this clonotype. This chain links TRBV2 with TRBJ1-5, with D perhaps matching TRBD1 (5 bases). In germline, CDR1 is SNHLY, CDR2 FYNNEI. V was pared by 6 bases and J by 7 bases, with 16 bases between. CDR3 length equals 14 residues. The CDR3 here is CASRLDTPGQPQHF. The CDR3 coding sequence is TGTGCCAGCAGGCTGGACACCCCGGGCCAGCCCCAGCATTTT.

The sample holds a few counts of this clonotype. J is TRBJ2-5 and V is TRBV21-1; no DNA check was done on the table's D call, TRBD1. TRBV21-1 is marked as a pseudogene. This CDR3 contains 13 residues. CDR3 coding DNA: TGTGCCAGCAGCTTCAGGGAAGGTTCGACCCAGTACTTC. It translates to CASSFREGSTQYF.

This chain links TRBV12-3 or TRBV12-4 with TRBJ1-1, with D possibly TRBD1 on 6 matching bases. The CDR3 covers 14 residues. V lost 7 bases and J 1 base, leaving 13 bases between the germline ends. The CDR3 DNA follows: TGTGCCAGCACCCCAGGGGTGTCGAACACTGAAGCTTTCTTT. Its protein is CASTPGVSNTEAFF.

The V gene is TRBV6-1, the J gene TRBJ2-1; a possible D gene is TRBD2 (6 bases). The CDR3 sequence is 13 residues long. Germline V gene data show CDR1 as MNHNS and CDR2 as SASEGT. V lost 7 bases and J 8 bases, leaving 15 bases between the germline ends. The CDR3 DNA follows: TGTGCCAGCACTAGCGTCCCCCGAGATGAGCAGTTCTTC. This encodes CASTSVPRDEQFF.

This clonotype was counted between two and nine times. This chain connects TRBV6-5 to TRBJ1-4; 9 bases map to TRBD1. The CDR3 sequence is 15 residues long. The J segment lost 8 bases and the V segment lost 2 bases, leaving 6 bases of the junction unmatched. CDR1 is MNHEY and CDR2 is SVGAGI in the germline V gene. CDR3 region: CASSYGGQGGEKLFF. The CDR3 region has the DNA TGTGCCAGCAGTTACGGGGGACAGGGAGGCGAAAAACTGTTTTTT.

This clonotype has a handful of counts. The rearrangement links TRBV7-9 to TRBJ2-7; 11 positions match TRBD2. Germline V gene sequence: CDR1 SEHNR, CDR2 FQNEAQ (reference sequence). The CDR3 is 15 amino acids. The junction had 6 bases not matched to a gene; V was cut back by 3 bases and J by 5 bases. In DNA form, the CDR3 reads TGTGCCAGCAGCTTCCCTAGCGGGAGGAGCGACGAGCAGTACTTC. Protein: CASSFPSGRSDEQYF.